Shown below are 29 T cell receptor beta chains from a single sample sequenced in a study of cytomegalovirus exposure and HLA in healthy donors. It was with 60 Vbeta and 13 Jbeta primers that the PCR ran. The assay was immunoSEQ multiplex PCR, and TCRdb's table has in-frame clones only and misses some. The sample shows about 65,000 clones, roughly 75% of them seen only once. The sequencing input was PBMCs. These receptors originate from a woman aged 25 to 39 in good health and CMV-seronegative.

The rearrangement links TRBV30 to TRBJ2-6; 9 bases align to TRBD1. Trimming cost V 4 bases and J 4 bases; bases outside gene matches: 8. The CDR3 loop spans 16 amino acids. CDR1 is GTSNPN and CDR2 is SVGIG in the germline V gene (reference sequence). DNA of the CDR3: TGTGCCTGGAACCGGGACAGGGCTGCGGGGGCCAACGTCCTGACTTTC. As protein: CAWNRDRAAGANVLTF.

This rearrangement joins TRBV25-1 to TRBJ1-6; TRBD1 might be the D (5 bases). Looked up from germline, CDR1 is MGHDK and CDR2 is SYGVNS. The CDR3 sequence is 15 residues long. V gave up 4 bases and J gave up 4 bases, with 11 bases separating them. In DNA, the CDR3 is TGTGCCAGCAGTGGACGTAGACAGTATAATTCACCCCTCCACTTT. Protein sequence: CASSGRRQYNSPLHF.

V gene TRBV6-4 combines with J gene TRBJ2-3, with a possible D match to TRBD1 (6 bases). There are 14 residues in the CDR3. From germline, CDR1 is MRHNA and CDR2 SNTAGT. The V and J ends lost 2 bases and 2 bases respectively, with 8 bases between them. The CDR3 nucleotides read TGTGCCAGCAGTGACGGGGGCCCCACAGATACGCAGTATTTT. This translates into CASSDGGPTDTQYF.

The V call is TRBV25-1, the J call TRBJ2-2, with D perhaps TRBD2 (5 bases). CDR1 is MGHDK, CDR2 SYGVNS, per germline. The ends were cut back, 7 bases at V and 0 bases at J, with 21 bases in the middle. This CDR3 is 18 amino acids long. CDR3 loop: CASNRMLAEAANTGELFF. The CDR3 DNA sequence: TGTGCCAGCAATAGAATGTTGGCGGAGGCCGCGAACACCGGGGAGCTGTTTTTT.

V and J are TRBV6-1 and TRBJ2-7; TRBD2 aligns across 7 bases. The germline CDR1 and CDR2 sequences are MNHNS and SASEGT. Losses at the gene ends were 2 bases for V and 3 bases for J; bases not matched to a gene: 4. The CDR3 extends over 14 amino acids. The CDR3 here is CASSEMGGVYEQYF. CDR3 coding DNA: TGTGCCAGCAGTGAAATGGGGGGGGTCTACGAGCAGTACTTC.

The rearrangement uses TRBV6-5 and TRBJ1-1; a weak D match, TRBD1 (5 bases). Germline V gene sequence: CDR1 MNHEY, CDR2 SVGAGI. V lost 2 bases, J lost 0 bases, and 13 bases lay in between. The CDR3 has 16 amino acids. The CDR3 region has the DNA TGTGCCAGCAGTTACATGGGGCTGGGAATGAACACTGAAGCTTTCTTT. Amino acid sequence: CASSYMGLGMNTEAFF.

The chain links TRBV5-1 to TRBJ2-7; 7 bases line up with TRBD2. The CDR3 sequence is 12 residues long. Germline trimming cut 0 bases from V and 6 bases from J; bases unmatched to any gene: 0. CDR1 and CDR2 (germline): SGHRS, YFSETQ. The CDR3 coding sequence is TGCGCCAGCAGCTTGGCGGGGGGCGAGCAGTACTTC. This sequence encodes CASSLAGGEQYF.

The gene calls are TRBV18 and TRBJ1-1; unclear D gene. Germline V gives CDR1 KGHSH, CDR2 LQKENI. The CDR3 is 13 amino acids. With 3 bases removed from V and 0 bases from J, the gap between germline ends came to 5 bases. As DNA, the CDR3 is TGTGCCAGCTCACCCACACTGAACACTGAAGCTTTCTTT. Its translation: CASSPTLNTEAFF.

The genes are TRBV5-8 and TRBJ2-7, with 7 bases identical to TRBD1. The CDR3 runs to 14 residues. The V gene's germline CDR1 is SGHTS and CDR2 YDEGEE. V lost 2 bases and J lost 7; bases outside the gene matches: 9. The CDR3 sequence is CASSFRDSGGEQYF. CDR3 sequence (DNA): TGTGCCAGCAGCTTCCGGGACAGCGGTGGGGAGCAGTACTTC. Full variable domain (remainder filled in from reference TRBV5-8 and TRBJ2-7): EAGVTQSPTHLIKTRGQQATLRCSPISGHTSVYWYQQALGLGLQFLLWYDEGEERNRGNFPPRFSGRQFPNYSSELNVNALELEDSALYLCASSFRDSGGEQYFGPGTRLTVT.

The chain is built from TRBV4-3 and TRBJ1-5; no clear D. Germline CDR1 is LGHNA and CDR2 is YSLEER. The V end was cut by 0 bases, the J end by 1 base, with 10 bases between. This CDR3 is 16 amino acids long. The CDR3 sequence: CASSQEWRVSNQPQHF. Written as DNA, the CDR3 is TGCGCCAGCAGCCAAGAATGGAGGGTAAGCAATCAGCCCCAGCATTTT.

The chain employs TRBV5-1 and TRBJ2-7; 9 nucleotides align to TRBD1. The CDR3 runs 15 residues. The trim removed 2 bases at V and 0 bases at J, leaving 3 bases unmatched. Germline CDR1 is SGHRS and CDR2 is YFSETQ. The CDR3 nucleotides read TGCGCCAGCAGCTTCGGACAGGGGAGCTCCTACGAGCAGTACTTC. Protein product: CASSFGQGSSYEQYF.

The chain links TRBV30 to TRBJ2-4, with D possibly TRBD1 on 8 matching bases. Trimming took 0 bases from V and 0 from J, leaving 21 bases between them. The CDR3 consists of 19 residues. Germline-derived CDR1 and CDR2 are GTSNPN and SVGIG (reference sequence). The CDR3 region has the DNA TGTGCCTGGAGTGTGGACAGGGTTACGCCTAGCGGAGCCAAAAACATTCAGTACTTC. Translated: CAWSVDRVTPSGAKNIQYF.

The chain links TRBV5-1 to TRBJ1-1; D might be TRBD1 (6 bases). Trimming removed 2 bases from V and 0 bases from J, with 17 bases in between. There are 17 residues in the CDR3. CDR1 and CDR2 from the germline V gene are SGHRS and YFSETQ. The CDR3 nucleotides read TGCGCCAGCAGCTTCCCTCTCCAGACAGGAATGAACACTGAAGCTTTCTTT. Amino acid sequence: CASSFPLQTGMNTEAFF.

The chain links TRBV4-1 to TRBJ1-2; D unclear. V was clipped by 8 bases and J by 2 bases, with 15 bases between them. This CDR3 has 14 residues. CDR1 is MGHRA and CDR2 is YSYEKL in the germline V gene. The CDR3 sequence: CASAAGQGNYGYTF. CDR3 coding DNA: TGCGCCAGCGCGGCGGGCCAAGGGAACTATGGCTACACCTTC.

Within the sample, this clone is medium-sized. The chain is built from TRBV29-1 and TRBJ1-2; 8 positions agree with TRBD1. Germline V gives CDR1 SQVTM, CDR2 ANQGSEA. The CDR3 loop spans 15 amino acids. Germline trimming cut 4 bases from V and 0 bases from J; bases unmatched to any gene: 7. For the CDR3, the DNA is TGCAGCGTTGTGGGGGACAGGAGAACTAACTATGGCTACACCTTC. Its translation is CSVVGDRRTNYGYTF.

The chain links TRBV11-2 to TRBJ1-2; D not resolved. Germline V CDR1 and CDR2: SGHAT, FQNNGV. The CDR3 extends over 14 amino acids. Trimming took off 4 bases at V and 2 bases at J, with 11 bases between the two ends. The CDR3, as DNA: TGTGCCAGCAGCTCGCAGGTGATCAACTATGGCTACACCTTC. Its protein product is CASSSQVINYGYTF.

V and J are TRBV9 and TRBJ2-7, with 8 nucleotides matching TRBD1. V dropped 0 bases and J dropped 5; count of bases not matched to a gene: 7. From germline, CDR1 is SGDLS and CDR2 YYNGEE. This CDR3 spans 15 amino acids. The CDR3 sequence: CASSVGGQGMNEQYF. CDR3 bases: TGTGCCAGCAGCGTAGGCGGACAGGGAATGAACGAGCAGTACTTC.

The rearrangement joins TRBV9 to TRBJ1-1; D is unresolved. Trimming removed 3 bases at V and 6 bases at J, with 15 bases between. This CDR3 has 14 residues. Germline V gene lookup returns CDR1 SGDLS and CDR2 YYNGEE. This CDR3 reads CASSGADFPAEAFF. CDR3 bases: TGTGCCAGCAGCGGGGCGGACTTTCCGGCTGAAGCTTTCTTT.

V gene TRBV29-1 combines with J gene TRBJ2-1; D may be TRBD2 (7 bases). The CDR3 has 12 residues. Germline CDR1 and CDR2: SQVTM and ANQGSEA. V lost 7 bases and J lost 9, with 16 bases in between. CDR3 protein: CSAQRGGGEQFF. DNA of the CDR3: TGCAGCGCCCAAAGAGGGGGGGGTGAGCAGTTCTTC.

V gene TRBV5-1 combines with J gene TRBJ1-5; a possible D gene is TRBD1 (5 bases). Between the trimmed V and J ends, which lost 0 bases and 11 bases, there was a span of 15 bases. This CDR3 spans 14 amino acids. Germline CDR1 and CDR2: SGHRS and YFSETQ. The CDR3 nucleotides read TGCGCCAGCAGCTTGGAAGGGCACGGGGGGACCCAGCATTTT. Amino acid sequence: CASSLEGHGGTQHF.

The rearrangement links TRBV27 to TRBJ1-4; weak D call: TRBD1 (5 bases). This CDR3 is built from 13 residues. CDR1 is MNHEY and CDR2 is SMNVEV in the germline V gene (reference sequence). The V and J ends lost 3 bases and 12 bases respectively, with 14 bases between them. This chain's CDR3 is CASSFGGGRELFF. CDR3 bases: TGTGCCAGCAGTTTCGGGGGAGGTAGGGAACTGTTTTTT.

The rearrangement joins TRBV28 to TRBJ1-5; D call uncertain. V lost 7 bases, J lost 4 bases, and 5 bases lay in between. Germline V gene lookup returns CDR1 MDHEN and CDR2 SYDVKM. CDR3 length: 11 residues. The CDR3 bases are TGTGCCAGCAAACAGAATCAGCCCCAGCATTTT. It specifies CASKQNQPQHF.

The chain is built from TRBV21-1 and TRBJ1-2; the table calls TRBD1, which could not be checked here. TRBV21-1 is designated a pseudogene. The length of the CDR3 is 16 residues. Written as DNA, the CDR3 is TGTGCCAGCAGCAAGGAGAACAGGGGGCGGAACTATGGCTACACCTTC. Its translation: CASSKENRGRNYGYTF.

This chain uses TRBV2 with TRBJ1-2; D ambiguous. Per germline, CDR1 SNHLY and CDR2 FYNNEI. Trimming took off 1 base at V and 7 bases at J, with 10 bases between the two ends. This CDR3 has 13 amino acids. The CDR3 loop is CASSEGGFFGYTF. DNA of the CDR3: TGTGCCAGCAGTGAAGGCGGGTTTTTTGGCTACACCTTC.

The CDR3 sequence: CASSYSPTSGEAFF. In DNA form, the CDR3 reads TGTGCCAGCAGTTATTCCCCAACCTCCGGTGAAGCTTTCTTT. The chain employs TRBV6-5 and TRBJ1-1; D gene unclear. Trimming took 3 bases from V and 7 from J, leaving 15 bases between them. Germline CDR1 reads MNHEY; CDR2 reads SVGAGI. The CDR3 sequence is 14 residues long.

V is TRBV6-4 and J is TRBJ1-1; D is unclear. The ends were cut back, 10 bases at V and 5 bases at J, with 17 bases in the middle. The CDR3 runs to 13 residues. From germline, CDR1 is MRHNA and CDR2 SNTAGT. The CDR3 sequence is CAIRIGVRTEAFF. The CDR3 nucleotides read TGTGCCATCCGGATCGGGGTGAGGACTGAAGCTTTCTTT.

This sequence joins TRBV29-1 and TRBJ2-6; 11 bases match TRBD1. Trimming took 3 bases from V and 3 from J; bases not matched to a gene: 1. CDR3 size: 15 residues. The V gene's germline CDR1 is SQVTM and CDR2 ANQGSEA. The CDR3 loop is CSVEGTGGGANVLTF. CDR3 nucleotide sequence: TGCAGCGTTGAGGGGACAGGGGGTGGGGCCAACGTCCTGACTTTC.

The gene calls are TRBV30 and TRBJ2-2; 9 bases align to TRBD2. CDR3 length: 14 amino acids. Germline loops: CDR1 GTSNPN, CDR2 SVGIG (reference sequence). The J segment lost 6 bases and the V segment lost 7 bases, leaving 9 bases of the junction unmatched. The CDR3 nucleotides read TGTGCCTACCGTAGCGGGGGCAATCCCGGGGAGCTGTTTTTT. Translating it yields CAYRSGGNPGELFF. Full variable domain (rest looked up from reference TRBV30 and TRBJ2-2): SQTIHQWPATLVQPVGSPLSLECTVEGTSNPNLYWYRQAAGRGLQLLFYSVGIGQISSEVPQNLSASRPQDRQFILSSKKLLLSDSGFYLCAYRSGGNPGELFFGEGSRLTVL.

This chain joins TRBV4-1 and TRBJ2-3; 9 bases agree with TRBD1. Germline lookup yields CDR1 MGHRA and CDR2 YSYEKL. Germline trimming cut 1 base from V and 0 bases from J; bases unmatched to any gene: 2. The CDR3 has 16 amino acids. The CDR3 protein is CASSQAGQGSTDTQYF. The CDR3 coding sequence is TGCGCCAGCAGCCAAGCTGGACAGGGGAGCACAGATACGCAGTATTTT.